Following are 27 T cell receptor beta chains from one sample sequenced in a study of T cells in Graves' hyperthyroidism and ophthalmopathy. TCR beta CDR3 regions were amplified from RNA transcripts. The TCR CDR3 first-round RT-PCR relied on the HTBI primer set. TCRdb re-derived calls from the multiplex PCR reads in MiXCR, one entry per CDR3 protein. The repertoire holds some 400,000 distinct CDR3 sequences, 19% seen once, with about 3.5% in the top ten. The sequencing sample was made of blood. These receptors were taken from a woman younger than 35 with Graves' hyperthyroidism.

The rearrangement links TRBV20-1 to TRBJ1-6; D unclear. The CDR3 has 14 amino acids. V lost 0 bases and J 10 bases, leaving 13 bases between the germline ends. Germline CDR1 DFQATT, CDR2 SNEGSKA (reference sequence). The CDR3 DNA follows: TGCAGTGCTAGAGACCCCGGGATTGGCTCACCCCTCCACTTT. It specifies CSARDPGIGSPLHF.

This clonotype was detected a few times. The V gene is TRBV3-1, the J gene TRBJ2-7; 10 bases match TRBD2. The V segment lost 5 bases and the J segment 6 bases; nucleotides outside the gene matches: 22. The germline CDR1 and CDR2 sequences are LGHDT and YNNKEL (reference sequence). This CDR3 has 19 amino acids. The CDR3 bases are TGTGCCAGCAGCGGCGAAAGGGGAGCTGCGCTAGCGGGGGCGGGCGAGCAGTACTTC. Protein: CASSGERGAALAGAGEQYF.

This clonotype was recorded at least ten times. Its ends do not fully match the called genes, so a read error is possible. This chain joins TRBV7-7 and TRBJ2-5, with 7 bases matching TRBD2. CDR3 length: 14 residues. Germline CDR1 reads SSHAT; CDR2 reads FNYEAQ (reference sequence). In DNA, the CDR3 is TGTGCTAGCAGCTTAGGCAGCGGGGAGGGGACCCAGTACTTC. Amino acid sequence: CASSLGSGEGTQYF.

This clonotype was seen repeatedly, ten times or more. This chain joins TRBV9 and TRBJ1-1; D is undetermined. V was cut by 0 bases and J by 0 bases, with 12 bases left in between. Per germline, CDR1 SGDLS and CDR2 YYNGEE. This CDR3 is built from 16 residues. The CDR3: CASSVGTRHMNTEAFF. The CDR3 DNA is TGTGCCAGCAGCGTAGGAACAAGACACATGAACACTGAAGCTTTCTTT.

This clonotype appeared a single time. A read error may explain this, as a much larger clone is one base away. The final CDR3 position lacks the conserved phenylalanine or tryptophan, pointing to a likely read error. The J gene is TRBJ1-3, the V gene TRBV12-3 or TRBV12-4, with D possibly being TRBD1 (6 bases). There are 18 residues in the CDR3. V gave up 3 bases and J gave up 4 bases, with 22 bases separating them. Here the CDR3 DNA reads TGTGCCAGCAGTTTGGACTACCGGGACATCGAAGACGGAAACACCATATATTTG. It translates to CASSLDYRDIEDGNTIYL.

This clonotype has at least ten counts. The V call is TRBV5-1, the J call TRBJ1-1; unclear D gene. The V and J ends lost 1 base and 6 bases respectively, with 13 bases between them. The CDR3 consists of 14 residues. Germline CDR1 is SGHRS and CDR2 is YFSETQ. The CDR3: CASSLQEGRPEAFF. The CDR3 nucleotides read TGCGCCAGCAGCTTGCAGGAAGGTAGGCCTGAAGCTTTCTTT.

This clonotype showed up many times. The rearrangement links TRBV5-1 to TRBJ2-7; 7 bases map to TRBD2. CDR1 and CDR2 from the germline V gene are SGHRS and YFSETQ. Trimming cost V 0 bases and J 0 bases; bases outside gene matches: 6. The CDR3 contains 16 residues. CDR3 loop: CASSLAGGFSSYEQYF. The CDR3 DNA follows: TGCGCCAGCAGCTTGGCCGGGGGGTTTAGCTCCTACGAGCAGTACTTC. Together with reference TRBV5-1 and TRBJ2-7, the CDR3 gives the full variable domain: KAGVTQTPRYLIKTRGQQVTLSCSPISGHRSVSWYQQTPGQGLQFLFEYFSETQRNKGNFPGRFSGRQFSNSRSEMNVSTLELGDSALYLCASSLAGGFSSYEQYFGPGTRLTVT.

Ten or more counts support this clonotype. This rearrangement joins TRBV6-1 to TRBJ1-1, with a tentative D call TRBD1 (5 bases). The germline V and J ends were trimmed by 6 bases and 3 bases, with 5 bases remaining between them. Germline V gene data show CDR1 as MNHNS and CDR2 as SASEGT. The CDR3 covers 11 residues. The CDR3 region is CASRTDTEAFF. The CDR3 region has the DNA TGTGCCAGCAGGACAGACACTGAAGCTTTCTTT.

This clonotype has a count of ten or more. The rearrangement uses TRBV20-1 and TRBJ2-4, with D maybe TRBD1 (6 bases). The germline gives CDR1 DFQATT, CDR2 SNEGSKA (reference sequence). The CDR3 consists of 13 residues. The CDR3 nucleotides are TGCAGCGTCCCAGGGGATGCCAAAAACATTCAGTACTTC. Translated: CSVPGDAKNIQYF.

This clonotype was seen ten or more times. V usage is TRBV29-1 and J usage is TRBJ2-7, with D possibly being TRBD1 or TRBD2 (5 bases each). CDR3 length: 13 amino acids. The V end was cut by 5 bases, the J end by 7 bases, with 18 bases between. The V gene's germline CDR1 is SQVTM and CDR2 ANQGSEA. This CDR3 reads CSVTWGSSGEQYF. CDR3 DNA: TGCAGCGTTACCTGGGGGTCCTCGGGGGAGCAGTACTTC.

This clonotype was picked up many times. The rearrangement uses TRBV5-1 and TRBJ1-1, with no clear D. In germline, CDR1 is SGHRS, CDR2 YFSETQ. The CDR3 totals 16 residues. V dropped 1 base and J dropped 3 bases, with 16 bases sitting between them. The CDR3 loop reads CASSLRAPLGHTEAFF. The DNA for the CDR3 is TGCGCCAGCAGCTTGCGGGCCCCATTAGGGCACACTGAAGCTTTCTTT.

This sequence joins TRBV10-3 and TRBJ2-4, with 7 nucleotides matching TRBD1. This CDR3 has 15 amino acids. Trimming removed 3 bases from V and 0 bases from J; junction bases left unmatched: 2. Germline loops: CDR1 ENHRY, CDR2 SYGVKD. This CDR3 is CAISEQGLAKNIQYF. In DNA, the CDR3 is TGTGCCATCAGTGAACAGGGGTTAGCCAAAAACATTCAGTACTTC.

This clonotype was seen at least ten times. The DNA of the CDR3 is TGTGCCAGCAGCCGACAGGGTAATGGCAATCAGCCCCAGCATTTT. This codes for CASSRQGNGNQPQHF. This chain connects TRBV12-3 or TRBV12-4 to TRBJ1-5, with TRBD1 matching 7 bases. The CDR3 consists of 15 residues. V trimming: 6 bases; J trimming: 2 bases; junction bases outside the gene matches: 7.

This clonotype has a count of ten or more. This chain links TRBV6-1 with TRBJ1-5; no clear D. The V and J ends lost 2 bases and 3 bases respectively, with 5 bases between them. The CDR3 extends over 13 amino acids. Germline-derived CDR1 and CDR2 are MNHNS and SASEGT. CDR3 residues: CASSERLNQPQHF. CDR3 nucleotide sequence: TGTGCCAGCAGTGAACGACTCAATCAGCCCCAGCATTTT.

This clonotype appeared a few times. The rearrangement links TRBV7-2 to TRBJ2-7; 13 nucleotides line up with TRBD2. Germline CDR1 and CDR2: SGHTA and FQGNSA. Germline trimming cut 5 bases from V and 2 bases from J; bases unmatched to any gene: 3. The CDR3 covers 15 residues. The chain's CDR3 is CASSRLAGGTYEQYF. The CDR3 DNA is TGTGCCAGCAGCCGACTAGCGGGGGGTACCTACGAGCAGTACTTC. Supplemented by reference TRBV7-2 and TRBJ2-7, the full variable domain reads GAGVSQSPSNKVTEKGKDVELRCDPISGHTALYWYRQSLGQGLEFLIYFQGNSAPDKSGLPSDRFSAERTGGSVSTLTIQRTQQEDSAVYLCASSRLAGGTYEQYFGPGTRLTVT.

This clonotype was detected many times. The chain recombines TRBV5-1 with TRBJ2-5; 9 nucleotides align to TRBD1. Germline V CDR1 and CDR2: SGHRS, YFSETQ. V trimming: 0 bases; J trimming: 5 bases; junction bases outside the gene matches: 2. CDR3 length equals 14 residues. DNA of the CDR3: TGCGCCAGCAGCTTGGAGGGGACAGGGGAGACCCAGTACTTC. Translation: CASSLEGTGETQYF.

This clonotype has a count of ten or more. The rearrangement links TRBV5-1 to TRBJ1-1, with 7 bases aligning to TRBD1. The CDR3 covers 19 residues. V gave up 0 bases and J gave up 1 base; unmatched junction bases: 15. Per the germline V gene, CDR1 is SGHRS and CDR2 is YFSETQ. CDR3 sequence (DNA): TGCGCCAGCAGCTTGGCCCCTTACGAGACAGGGTACGAGAACACTGAAGCTTTCTTT. This gives the protein CASSLAPYETGYENTEAFF.

This rearrangement joins TRBV6-2 or TRBV6-3 to TRBJ1-5, with D possibly TRBD1 on 6 matching bases. Trimming stripped 7 bases from V and 6 bases from J, with 10 bases between. CDR1 is MNHEY, CDR2 SVGEGT, per germline. The CDR3 runs to 12 residues. The CDR3 protein is CASNEQGQPQHF. The CDR3 nucleotides are TGTGCCAGCAATGAACAGGGTCAGCCCCAGCATTTT.

This clonotype appeared a single time. The chain links TRBV12-3 or TRBV12-4 to TRBJ2-7; no clear D. This CDR3 has 12 amino acids. Trimming removed 2 bases from V and 7 bases from J, with 9 bases in between. In DNA form, the CDR3 reads TGTGCCAGCAGTTTATTTGCCCGGGAGCAGTACTTC. It translates to CASSLFAREQYF.

This clonotype was counted ten times or more. The chain combines TRBV6-5 with TRBJ1-1; D remains ambiguous. Germline-derived CDR1 and CDR2 are MNHEY and SVGAGI. The CDR3 is made up of 14 amino acids. V lost 4 bases, J lost 4 bases, and 13 bases lay in between. CDR3 loop: CASSSPRLGTEAFF. The CDR3 nucleotides read TGTGCCAGCAGTTCCCCGCGGTTGGGCACTGAAGCTTTCTTT.

In this sample, this clonotype turned up a few times. This sequence joins TRBV20-1 and TRBJ1-1, with 10 bases identical to TRBD1. The CDR3 is 13 amino acids. V shed 6 bases, J shed 6 bases, and the junction held 7 bases outside the gene matches. The V gene's germline CDR1 is DFQATT and CDR2 SNEGSKA (reference sequence). CDR3 protein: CSARDRGISEAFF. Here the CDR3 DNA reads TGCAGTGCGAGGGACAGGGGAATTTCTGAAGCTTTCTTT.

At least ten counts were recorded for this clonotype. The chain uses TRBV18 and TRBJ1-5, with TRBD1 identical over 9 bases. This CDR3 contains 15 residues. CDR1 KGHSH and CDR2 LQKENI come from the germline V gene. Germline trimming cut 6 bases from V and 6 bases from J; bases unmatched to any gene: 9. The CDR3 coding sequence is TGTGCCAGCTCGCTCACAGGGGGCGCGGGTCAGCCCCAGCATTTT. Its protein product is CASSLTGGAGQPQHF.

The V and J genes are TRBV7-2 and TRBJ2-5, with 9 bases matching TRBD2. The J segment lost 4 bases and the V segment lost 5 bases, leaving 11 bases of the junction unmatched. The CDR3 covers 16 residues. CDR1 is SGHTA, CDR2 FQGNSA, per germline. This chain's CDR3 is CASSPNRLAVGETQYF. CDR3 coding DNA: TGTGCCAGCAGCCCGAACAGACTAGCGGTGGGAGAGACCCAGTACTTC.

Turning to this clonotype: A much larger clonotype is one base distant, so this may be a read error. For the CDR3, the DNA is TGTGCCAGCAGCCAACAGTTGGGGGCCCTGGGCACTGACGCTTTCTTT. This codes for CASSQQLGALGTDAFF. The J gene is TRBJ1-1, the V gene TRBV3-1; D possibly corresponds to TRBD1 (6 bases). The length of the CDR3 is 16 residues. Germline CDR1 and CDR2: LGHDT and YNNKEL (reference sequence).

A few counts support this clonotype. The J gene is TRBJ2-5, the V gene TRBV11-2, with a tentative D call TRBD1 (6 bases). Germline CDR1 is SGHAT and CDR2 is FQNNGV. This CDR3 comprises 13 residues. V lost 8 bases to trimming and J lost 5 bases, with 15 bases between them. The CDR3 DNA follows: TGTGCCAGCCGCACCCAGGGGTGGGAGACCCAGTACTTC. Its protein product is CASRTQGWETQYF.

This clonotype was observed once. V is TRBV28 and J is TRBJ1-5; D is undetermined. The length of the CDR3 is 12 residues. V lost 6 bases, J lost 5 bases, and 8 bases lay in between. CDR1 and CDR2 (germline): MDHEN, SYDVKM. The CDR3 DNA reads TGTGCCAGCAGAATAGGAGATCAGCCCCAGCATTTT. It translates to CASRIGDQPQHF.

Ten or more counts support this clonotype. The J gene is TRBJ1-1, the V gene TRBV11-2, with D hard to call. The CDR3 length is 14 residues. The ends were cut back, 1 base at V and 4 bases at J, with 10 bases in the middle. Germline values: CDR1 SGHAT, CDR2 FQNNGV. In nucleotides, the CDR3 is TGTGCCAGCAGCTTAGTAGACCGGGGCACTGAAGCTTTCTTT. Its translation: CASSLVDRGTEAFF.